This TCR beta chain is drawn from a study of radiotherapy plus CTLA-4 blockade in lung cancer. Worth noting for this clone: Its antigen is undetermined.

Here immunoSEQ multiplex PCR was the method, and the copy in TCRdb shows in-frame clones only, minus some. The repertoire has around 110,000 clones, approximately 80% of them found once; the top ten carry about 3.3%. Study results and caveats: In blood, tumor-derived TCR clones expanded after radiotherapy plus ipilimumab. With interferon-beta, early dynamics of blood T cell clones were reported to best predict response.

The clonotype originates from a human donor with non-small cell lung cancer that progressed on radiotherapy plus ipilimumab. Some clones in this sample may be carry-over from other donors' samples. This specimen was peripheral blood, taken from a patient treated with radiotherapy plus ipilimumab.

The CDR3 nucleotides are TGCGCCAGCAGCTTGACAGGCGCCCCCGGGGAGCTGTTTTTT. The encoded protein is CASSLTGAPGELFF. The chain employs TRBV5-1 and TRBJ2-2; perhaps TRBD1 as D (5 bases). From germline, CDR1 is SGHRS and CDR2 YFSETQ. The V and J ends lost 1 base and 6 bases respectively, with 10 bases between them. CDR3 length: 14 residues. Based on the CDR3 plus reference TRBV5-1 and TRBJ2-2, the full variable domain is KAGVTQTPRYLIKTRGQQVTLSCSPISGHRSVSWYQQTPGQGLQFLFEYFSETQRNKGNFPGRFSGRQFSNSRSEMNVSTLELGDSALYLCASSLTGAPGELFFGEGSRLTVL.